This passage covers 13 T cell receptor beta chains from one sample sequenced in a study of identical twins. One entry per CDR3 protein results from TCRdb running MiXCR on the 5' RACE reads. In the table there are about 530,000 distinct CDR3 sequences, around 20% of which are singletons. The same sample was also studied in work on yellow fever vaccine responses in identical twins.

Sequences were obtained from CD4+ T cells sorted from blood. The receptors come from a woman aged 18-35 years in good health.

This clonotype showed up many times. In DNA form, the CDR3 reads TGTGCCAGCAGGACAACCCCCCGGGACAGAAACTATGGCTACACCTTC. Translating it yields CASRTTPRDRNYGYTF. The chain joins TRBV12-3 or TRBV12-4 to TRBJ1-2; 7 positions match TRBD1. J lost 2 bases, V lost 6 bases, and 12 bases had no gene match. The CDR3 is made up of 16 amino acids.

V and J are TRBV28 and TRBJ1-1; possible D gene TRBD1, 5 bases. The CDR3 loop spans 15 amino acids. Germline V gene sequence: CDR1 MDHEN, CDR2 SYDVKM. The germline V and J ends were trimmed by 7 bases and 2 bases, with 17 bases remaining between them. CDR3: CASTTPPGRNTEAFF. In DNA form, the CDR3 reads TGTGCCAGCACCACACCCCCGGGACGCAACACTGAAGCTTTCTTT. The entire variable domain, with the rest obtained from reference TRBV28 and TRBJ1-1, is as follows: DVKVTQSSRYLVKRTGEKVFLECVQDMDHENMFWYRQDPGLGLRLIYFSYDVKMKEKGDIPEGYSVSREKKERFSLILESASTNQTSMYLCASTTPPGRNTEAFFGQGTRLTVV.

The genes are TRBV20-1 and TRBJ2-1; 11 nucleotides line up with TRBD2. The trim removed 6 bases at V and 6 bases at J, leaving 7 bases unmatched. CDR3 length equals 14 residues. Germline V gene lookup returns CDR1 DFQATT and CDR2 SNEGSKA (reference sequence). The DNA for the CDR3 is TGCAGTGCGCCACTAGCGGGAGTGTTCAATGAGCAGTTCTTC. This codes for CSAPLAGVFNEQFF.

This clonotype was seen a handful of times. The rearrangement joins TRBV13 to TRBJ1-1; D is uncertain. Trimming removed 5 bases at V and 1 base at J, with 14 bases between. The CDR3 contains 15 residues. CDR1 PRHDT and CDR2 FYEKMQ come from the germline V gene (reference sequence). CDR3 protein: CASSGGPGRNTEAFF. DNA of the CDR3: TGTGCCAGCAGCGGCGGACCGGGCCGGAACACTGAAGCTTTCTTT.

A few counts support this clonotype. The CDR3 is CASSSRDTLGTEAFF. CDR3 nucleotides: TGTGCCAGCAGCTCCCGGGACACATTAGGAACTGAAGCTTTCTTT. The J gene is TRBJ1-1, the V gene TRBV13; TRBD1 might be the D (6 bases). Germline CDR1 and CDR2: PRHDT and FYEKMQ (reference sequence). The V end was cut by 4 bases, the J end by 5 bases, with 17 bases between. This CDR3 spans 15 amino acids.

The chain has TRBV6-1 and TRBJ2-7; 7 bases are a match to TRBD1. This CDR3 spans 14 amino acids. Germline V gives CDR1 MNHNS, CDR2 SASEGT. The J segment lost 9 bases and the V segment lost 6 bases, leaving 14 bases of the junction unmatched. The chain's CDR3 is CASSSPGTAARQYF. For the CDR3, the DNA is TGTGCCAGCAGCTCCCCCGGGACAGCGGCAAGGCAGTACTTC.

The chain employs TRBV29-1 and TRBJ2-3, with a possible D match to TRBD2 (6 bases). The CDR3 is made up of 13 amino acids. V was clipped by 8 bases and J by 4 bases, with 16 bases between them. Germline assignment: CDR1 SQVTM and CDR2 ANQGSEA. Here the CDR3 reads CSLAVGGADTQYF. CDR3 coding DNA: TGCAGCCTCGCGGTCGGAGGGGCAGATACGCAGTATTTT.

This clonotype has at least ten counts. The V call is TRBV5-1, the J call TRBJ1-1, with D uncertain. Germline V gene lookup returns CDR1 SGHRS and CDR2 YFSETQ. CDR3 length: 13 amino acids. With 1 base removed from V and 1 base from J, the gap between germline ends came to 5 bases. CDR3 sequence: CASSLFQNTEAFF. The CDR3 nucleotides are TGCGCCAGCAGCTTGTTCCAGAACACTGAAGCTTTCTTT.

The CDR3 reads CATSRGRVSNTGELFF. CDR3 in DNA: TGTGCCACCAGCAGAGGGAGGGTTTCTAACACCGGGGAGCTGTTTTTT. The chain uses TRBV15 and TRBJ2-2; possibly TRBD2 for D (6 bases). Germline CDR1 is LNHNV and CDR2 is YYDKDF (reference sequence). With 1 base removed from V and 2 bases from J, the gap between germline ends came to 11 bases. The CDR3 is 16 amino acids.

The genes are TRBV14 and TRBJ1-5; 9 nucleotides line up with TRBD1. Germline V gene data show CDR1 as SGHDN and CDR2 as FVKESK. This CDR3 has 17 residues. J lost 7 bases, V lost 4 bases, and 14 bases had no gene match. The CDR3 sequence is CASSLPGQGQPSQPQHF. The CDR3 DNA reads TGTGCCAGCAGCCTACCGGGACAGGGTCAGCCTAGCCAGCCCCAGCATTTT.

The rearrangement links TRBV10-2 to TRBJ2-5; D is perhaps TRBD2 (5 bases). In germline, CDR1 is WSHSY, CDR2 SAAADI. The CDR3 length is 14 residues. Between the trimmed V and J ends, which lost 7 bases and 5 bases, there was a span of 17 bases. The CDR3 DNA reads TGCGCCAGCACCCAGAGGGCCATTCAGGAGACCCAGTACTTC. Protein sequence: CASTQRAIQETQYF.

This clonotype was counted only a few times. CDR3 sequence reads: CASSPGLAGLANTGELFF. Written as DNA, the CDR3 is TGTGCCAGCAGTCCAGGACTAGCGGGGCTCGCGAACACCGGGGAGCTGTTTTTT. J is TRBJ2-2 and V is TRBV27; 12 bases are shared with TRBD2. V lost 5 bases, J lost 0 bases, and 7 bases stayed unmatched. The CDR3 loop spans 18 amino acids. The germline V gene has CDR1 MNHEY and CDR2 SMNVEV (reference sequence).

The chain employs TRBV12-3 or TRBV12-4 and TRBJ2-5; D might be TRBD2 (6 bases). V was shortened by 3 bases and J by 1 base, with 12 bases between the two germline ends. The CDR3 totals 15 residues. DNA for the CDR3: TGTGCCAGCAGTTTTTCTTCTAGCGTCCAAGAGACCCAGTACTTC. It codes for CASSFSSSVQETQYF.